This record looks at one T cell receptor (beta chain) sequence and its context. Trimming removed 4 bases from V and 2 bases from J, with 19 bases in between. The CDR3 consists of 17 residues. Germline V lookup: CDR1 SGDLS, CDR2 YYNGEE. This record comes from a study of blood T cells in healthy people across ages. Primed by a sample-barcoded 5' primer and a J-beta primer mix, a second PCR proceeded for about 7 to 11 cycles. TCRdb ran MiXCR on the 5' RACE reads and lists one entry per CDR3 protein. The sample lists 700,000 to 850,000 distinct CDR3 sequences; around 34% were seen once. The chain is built from TRBV9 and TRBJ2-1; D may be TRBD1 (8 bases). The receptor was derived from a man aged 18 to 30 in good health. The sequenced sample was blood. The CDR3 nucleotides are TGTGCCAGCAGCCCTCGAACAGGGGGGGGAACCTACAATGAGCAGTTCTTC. Translating gives CASSPRTGGGTYNEQFF.